This record concerns one TCR beta chain sequence. The entry originates in a study of CD8+ T cells in alopecia areata. Reverse transcribed after extraction, RNA yielded cDNA as the sequencing template. The assay was immunoSEQ multiplex PCR, and TCRdb's table has in-frame clones only and misses some. The sample comprises roughly 120,000 clones, around 64% of which are singletons, and about 3% rests with the top ten. The CDR3 contains 15 residues. Germline loops: CDR1 GTSNPN, CDR2 SVGIG (reference sequence). V was pared by 4 bases and J by 3 bases, with 15 bases between. This receptor was taken from a human donor in good health. The chain is built from TRBV30 and TRBJ2-2; D gene ambiguous. The sample consisted of CD4+ T cells sorted from blood. As DNA, the CDR3 is TGTGCCTGGACCCGCAGCCACCAATACACCGGGGAGCTGTTTTTT. This codes for CAWTRSHQYTGELFF.